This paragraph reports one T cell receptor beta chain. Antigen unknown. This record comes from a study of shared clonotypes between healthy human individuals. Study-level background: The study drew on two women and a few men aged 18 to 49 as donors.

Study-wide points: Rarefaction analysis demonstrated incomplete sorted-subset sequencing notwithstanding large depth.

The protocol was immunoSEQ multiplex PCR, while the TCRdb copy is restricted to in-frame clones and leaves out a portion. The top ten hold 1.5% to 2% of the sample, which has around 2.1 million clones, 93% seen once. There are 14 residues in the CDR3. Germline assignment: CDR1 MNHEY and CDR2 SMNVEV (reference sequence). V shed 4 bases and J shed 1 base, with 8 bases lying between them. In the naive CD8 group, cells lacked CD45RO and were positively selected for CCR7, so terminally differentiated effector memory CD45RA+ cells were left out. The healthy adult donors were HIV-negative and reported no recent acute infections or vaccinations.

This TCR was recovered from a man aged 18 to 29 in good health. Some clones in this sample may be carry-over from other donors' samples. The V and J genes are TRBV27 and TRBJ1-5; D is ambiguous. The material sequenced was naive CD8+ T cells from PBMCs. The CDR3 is CASSWAGSNQPQHF. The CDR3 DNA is TGTGCCAGCAGTTGGGCCGGGAGCAATCAGCCCCAGCATTTT.